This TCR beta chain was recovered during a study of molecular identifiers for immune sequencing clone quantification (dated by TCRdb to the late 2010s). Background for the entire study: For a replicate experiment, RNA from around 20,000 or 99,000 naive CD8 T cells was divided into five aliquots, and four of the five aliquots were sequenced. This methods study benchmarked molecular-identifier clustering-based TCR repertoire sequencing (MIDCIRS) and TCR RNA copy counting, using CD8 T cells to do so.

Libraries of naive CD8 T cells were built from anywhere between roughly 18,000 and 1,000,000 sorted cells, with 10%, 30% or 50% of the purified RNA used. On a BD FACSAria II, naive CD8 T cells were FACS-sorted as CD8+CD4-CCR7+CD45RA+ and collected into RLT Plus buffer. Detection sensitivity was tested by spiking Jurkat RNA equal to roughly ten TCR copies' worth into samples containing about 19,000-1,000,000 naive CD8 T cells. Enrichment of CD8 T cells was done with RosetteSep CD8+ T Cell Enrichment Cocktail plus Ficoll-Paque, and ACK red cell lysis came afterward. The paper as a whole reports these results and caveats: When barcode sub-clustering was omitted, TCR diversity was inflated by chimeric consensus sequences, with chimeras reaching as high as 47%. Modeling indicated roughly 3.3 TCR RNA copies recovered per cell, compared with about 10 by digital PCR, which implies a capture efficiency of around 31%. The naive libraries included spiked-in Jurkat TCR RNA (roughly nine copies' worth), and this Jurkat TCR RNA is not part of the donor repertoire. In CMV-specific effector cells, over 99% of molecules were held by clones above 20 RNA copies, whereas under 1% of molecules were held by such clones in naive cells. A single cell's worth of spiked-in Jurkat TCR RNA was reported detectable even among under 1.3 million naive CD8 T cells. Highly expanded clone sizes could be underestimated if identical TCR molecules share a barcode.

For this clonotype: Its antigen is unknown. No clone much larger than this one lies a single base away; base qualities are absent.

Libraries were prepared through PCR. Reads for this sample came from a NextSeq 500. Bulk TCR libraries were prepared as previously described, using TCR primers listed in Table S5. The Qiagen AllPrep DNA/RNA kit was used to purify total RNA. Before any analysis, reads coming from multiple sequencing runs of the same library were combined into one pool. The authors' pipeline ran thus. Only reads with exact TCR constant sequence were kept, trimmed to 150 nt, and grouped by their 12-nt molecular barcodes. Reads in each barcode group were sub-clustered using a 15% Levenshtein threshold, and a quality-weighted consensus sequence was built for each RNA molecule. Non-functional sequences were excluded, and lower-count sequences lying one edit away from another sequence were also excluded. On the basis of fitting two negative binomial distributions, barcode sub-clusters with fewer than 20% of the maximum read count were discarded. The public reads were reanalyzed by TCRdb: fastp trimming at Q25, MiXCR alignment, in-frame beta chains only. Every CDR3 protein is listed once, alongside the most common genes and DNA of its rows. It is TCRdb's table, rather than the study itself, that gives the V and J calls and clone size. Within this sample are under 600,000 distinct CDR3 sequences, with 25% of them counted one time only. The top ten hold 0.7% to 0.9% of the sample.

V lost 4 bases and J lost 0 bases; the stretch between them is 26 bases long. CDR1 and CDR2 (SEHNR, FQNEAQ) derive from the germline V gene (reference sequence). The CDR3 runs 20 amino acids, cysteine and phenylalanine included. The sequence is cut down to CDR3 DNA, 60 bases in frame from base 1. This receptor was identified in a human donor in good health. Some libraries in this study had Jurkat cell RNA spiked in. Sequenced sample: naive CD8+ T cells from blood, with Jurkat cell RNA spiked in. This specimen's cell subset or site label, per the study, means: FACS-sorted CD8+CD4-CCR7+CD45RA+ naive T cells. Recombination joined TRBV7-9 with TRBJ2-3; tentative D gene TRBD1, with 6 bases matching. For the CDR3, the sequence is CASSSPPTGEGGPSTDTQYF. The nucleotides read TGTGCCAGCAGCTCCCCACCCACCGGGGAAGGGGGACCTAGCACAGATACGCAGTATTTT. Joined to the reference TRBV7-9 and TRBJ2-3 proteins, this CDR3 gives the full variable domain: DTGVSQNPRHKITKRGQNVTFRCDPISEHNRLYWYRQTLGQGPEFLTYFQNEAQLEKSRLLSDRFSAERPKGSFSTLEIQRTEQGDSAMYLCASSSPPTGEGGPSTDTQYFGPGTRLTVL.